This T cell receptor (beta chain) derives from a study of T cell responses to AZD1222 COVID-19 vaccine. Study conclusions and caveats: Without day 14 samples, only post-peak T cell repertoires were studied. The study identified only six AZD1222 recipients as seropositive at baseline. Once two AZD1222 doses were given, Spike-specific TCR breadth and depth went up. As reported, nearly half of all spike-specific TCRs target variant regions that are unmutated.

TCRdb's copy holds only in-frame clones and misses some; the assay was immunoSEQ multiplex PCR. This sample has more than 35,000 clones; nearly 85% occur once, and the top ten carry roughly half. This clone has a single count. Its antigen remains unknown. CDR3 length: 13 amino acids. The V gene's germline CDR1 is MNHEY and CDR2 SMNVEV (reference sequence). Trimming took off 6 bases at V and 7 bases at J, with 13 bases between the two ends. This chain uses TRBV27 with TRBJ2-1; no reliable D call. The receptor was derived from an adult in good health. The source material was peripheral blood, sampled on day 0 of AZD1222 vaccination. The CDR3 loop reads CASRISYYNEQFF. For the CDR3, the DNA is TGTGCCAGCAGGATTAGCTATTATAATGAGCAGTTCTTC.